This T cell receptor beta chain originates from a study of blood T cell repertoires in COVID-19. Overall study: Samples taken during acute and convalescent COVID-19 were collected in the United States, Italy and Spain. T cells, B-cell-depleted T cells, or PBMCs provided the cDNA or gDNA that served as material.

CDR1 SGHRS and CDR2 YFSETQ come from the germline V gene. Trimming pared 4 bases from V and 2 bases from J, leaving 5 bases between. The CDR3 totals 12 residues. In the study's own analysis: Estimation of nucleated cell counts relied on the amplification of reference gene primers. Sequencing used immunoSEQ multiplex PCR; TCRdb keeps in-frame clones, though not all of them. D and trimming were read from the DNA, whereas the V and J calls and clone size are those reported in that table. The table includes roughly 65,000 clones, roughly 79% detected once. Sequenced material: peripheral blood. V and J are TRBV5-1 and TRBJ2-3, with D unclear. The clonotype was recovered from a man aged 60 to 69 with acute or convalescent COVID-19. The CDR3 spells CASSINTDTQYF. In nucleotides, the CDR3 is TGCGCCAGCAGCATAAACACAGATACGCAGTATTTT. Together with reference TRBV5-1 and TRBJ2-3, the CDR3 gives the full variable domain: KAGVTQTPRYLIKTRGQQVTLSCSPISGHRSVSWYQQTPGQGLQFLFEYFSETQRNKGNFPGRFSGRQFSNSRSEMNVSTLELGDSALYLCASSINTDTQYFGPGTRLTVL.